The rows below give T cell receptor beta chains drawn from one sample of a study of cytomegalovirus exposure and HLA in healthy donors. The method was immunoSEQ multiplex PCR; TCRdb's version includes in-frame clones alone and lacks a portion of them. Of about 130,000 clones listed, approximately 75% are singletons. Sequencing was done on a sample of PBMCs. Receptors originate from a young man in good health and CMV-seronegative. CDR3s include the opening cysteine and the closing phenylalanine or tryptophan. D genes are given only for firm matches. The listing skips clone size in some rows; elsewhere it reads once, few, many or a size class.

CDR3 DNA | CDR3 protein | V gene | D gene | J gene | clone size
TGTGCCAGCAGCTCCGGCGTGGCGGGGGGCTGGGAGACCCAGTACTTC | CASSSGVAGGWETQYF | TRBV7-8 | TRBD2 | TRBJ2-5 | NA
TGTGCCAGCAGCTCCTACGCATGGGGAAAGACAGGGGGCGCAAAGGGCTACACCTTC | CASSSYAWGKTGGAKGYTF | TRBV7-9 | TRBD1 | TRBJ1-2 | NA
TGTGCCATCGGTGGACTAGCGGGGGACTCCTACAATGAGCAGTTCTTC | CAIGGLAGDSYNEQFF | TRBV10-3 | TRBD2 | TRBJ2-1 | NA
TGTGCCAGCAGCCGCACAGATAATGAAAAACTGTTTTTT | CASSRTDNEKLFF | TRBV14 | NA | TRBJ1-4 | NA
TGTGCCATCCTACAGGGGGCAGGGGAAAAACTGTTTTTT | CAILQGAGEKLFF | TRBV28 | TRBD1 | TRBJ1-4 | few
TGTGCCTGGAGTCGCCGGTGGTTATACGAGCAGTACTTC | CAWSRRWLYEQYF | TRBV30 | NA | TRBJ2-7 | NA
TGTGCCAGCAGCCAAACGGACAGGGGAACTTATGGCTACACCTTC | CASSQTDRGTYGYTF | TRBV4-2 | TRBD1 | TRBJ1-2 | NA
TGTGCCAGCAGCGAGGGATCACAGGGGCCGAATTCACCCCTCCACTTT | CASSEGSQGPNSPLHF | TRBV9 | TRBD1 | TRBJ1-6 | NA
TGTGCCATCAGAGACGAGGGGGCTGAAGCTTTCTTT | CAIRDEGAEAFF | TRBV10-3 | NA | TRBJ1-1 | NA
TGTGCCAGCAGCTTAAGGGGCTCACTCAGCACAGATACGCAGTATTTT | CASSLRGSLSTDTQYF | TRBV7-9 | NA | TRBJ2-3 | NA
TGTGCCAGCAGTTCCGGGACAGGGAGGAAGACCCAGTACTTC | CASSSGTGRKTQYF | TRBV27 | TRBD1 | TRBJ2-5 | few
TGCGCCAGCAGCCCCTTGGTCAGTTACACAGATACGCAGTATTTT | CASSPLVSYTDTQYF | TRBV4-3 | NA | TRBJ2-3 | NA
TGTGCCATCAGGGACTCGGGAGAGACCCAGTACTTC | CAIRDSGETQYF | TRBV10-3 | NA | TRBJ2-5 | NA
TGTGCCAGCAGCCCATCCTCATCGGGGGGGCGGGATACGCAGTATTTT | CASSPSSSGGRDTQYF | TRBV9 | TRBD2 | TRBJ2-3 | NA
TGTGCCAGCAGCCGGGACAGGGACTACAATGAGCAGTTCTTC | CASSRDRDYNEQFF | TRBV6-4 | TRBD1 | TRBJ2-1 | NA
TGTGCCAGCAGCTTAATGGCAGGGGGAACCACTGAAGCTTTCTTT | CASSLMAGGTTEAFF | TRBV7-9 | TRBD1 | TRBJ1-1 | NA
TGTGCCAGCCTGGGGCAGATTTTAGAGACCCAGTACTTC | CASLGQILETQYF | TRBV7-8 | NA | TRBJ2-5 | NA
TGTGCCAGCAGGGACTTTAGGAGCAATCAGCCCCAGCATTTT | CASRDFRSNQPQHF | TRBV19 | NA | TRBJ1-5 | few
TGTGCCAGCAGTTCTGCCGGGGCGGGAAGCTCTGGGGCCAACGTCCTGACTTTC | CASSSAGAGSSGANVLTF | TRBV28 | NA | TRBJ2-6 | once
TGCGCCAGCAGCCAAGCATGGGGCACCACCTCCTACGGGCAGTACTTC | CASSQAWGTTSYGQYF | TRBV4-1 | NA | TRBJ2-7 | NA
TGTGCCATCAGTGAGTCGCGGGGATCTTACGAGCAGTACTTC | CAISESRGSYEQYF | TRBV10-3 | NA | TRBJ2-7 | NA
TGTGCCAGCACCGCAGGGCTTAATTCACCCCTCCACTTT | CASTAGLNSPLHF | TRBV7-9 | NA | TRBJ1-6 | NA
TGTGCCAGCAGGAGGGACAGGGAAGGCACTGAAGCTTTCTTT | CASRRDREGTEAFF | TRBV28 | TRBD1 | TRBJ1-1 | NA
TGTGCCAGCAGCGTAGGAGGGGGGGACTCCTACGAGCAGTACTTC | CASSVGGGDSYEQYF | TRBV9 | NA | TRBJ2-7 | NA
TGTGCCAGCAGTTACGCGGGACAGGGATTAAATGGCTACACCTTC | CASSYAGQGLNGYTF | TRBV6-5 | TRBD1 | TRBJ1-2 | NA
TGTGCCAGCAGTGAGTCTGGGGAGCTGTTTTTT | CASSESGELFF | TRBV25-1 | NA | TRBJ2-2 | few
TGTGCCAGCAGCCCATTCCAGGGTCCCGGGGAGCTGTTTTTT | CASSPFQGPGELFF | TRBV5-4 | NA | TRBJ2-2 | NA
TGTGCCAGTAGTATGGTAACTAGCGGGGGGGCGGATACGCAGTATTTT | CASSMVTSGGADTQYF | TRBV19 | TRBD2 | TRBJ2-3 | NA
TGTGCCAGCACCTACAGGGGGCTAGGAAACACCATATATTTT | CASTYRGLGNTIYF | TRBV6-1 | TRBD1 | TRBJ1-3 | NA
TGCGCCAGCAGCCAAGAAGGACAGCCTAGCACAGATACGCAGTATTTT | CASSQEGQPSTDTQYF | TRBV4-3 | NA | TRBJ2-3 | NA
TGTGCCAGCAGTTTAGGGGGACGGGGGACTGAAGCTTTCTTT | CASSLGGRGTEAFF | TRBV27 | NA | TRBJ1-1 | NA
TGTGCCAGCACCAGGGGCCCAATGAACACTGAAGCTTTCTTT | CASTRGPMNTEAFF | TRBV6-1 | NA | TRBJ1-1 | NA
TGTGCCAGCAGCTCGGACGGGGGGGCCCGCGATACGCAGTATTTT | CASSSDGGARDTQYF | TRBV5-4 | TRBD2 | TRBJ2-3 | NA
TGTGCCAGCAGTTTATTAGCAGTAATCCAAGAGACCCAGTACTTC | CASSLLAVIQETQYF | TRBV27 | NA | TRBJ2-5 | NA
TGTGCCAGCAGCTTACGGAGCTCCTATAATTCACCCCTCCACTTT | CASSLRSSYNSPLHF | TRBV5-1 | NA | TRBJ1-6 | NA
TGTGCCAGCAGGCTACTGACAGGGGGCCACACTGAAGCTTTCTTT | CASRLLTGGHTEAFF | TRBV7-8 | TRBD1 | TRBJ1-1 | NA
TGTGCCAGCAGCCAAATTCCCGGGACAGACGATGAAGCTTTCTTT | CASSQIPGTDDEAFF | TRBV14 | TRBD1 | TRBJ1-1 | few
TGTGCCAGCAGCTTATGTTGGGGGACCCAGGGGGGTTGCGGGCAGTACTTC | CASSLCWGTQGGCGQYF | TRBV7-2 | NA | TRBJ2-7 | NA
TGTGCCACCGGGACAGGCGGCAATCAGCCCCAGCATTTT | CATGTGGNQPQHF | TRBV2 | TRBD1 | TRBJ1-5 | NA